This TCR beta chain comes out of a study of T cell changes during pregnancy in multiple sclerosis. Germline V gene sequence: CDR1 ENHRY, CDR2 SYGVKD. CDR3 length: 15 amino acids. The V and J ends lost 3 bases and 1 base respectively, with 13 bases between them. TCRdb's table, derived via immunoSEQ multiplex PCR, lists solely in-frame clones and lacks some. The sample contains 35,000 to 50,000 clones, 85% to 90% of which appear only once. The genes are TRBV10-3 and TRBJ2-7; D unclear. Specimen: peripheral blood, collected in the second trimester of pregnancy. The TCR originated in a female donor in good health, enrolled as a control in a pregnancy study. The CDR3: CAISDVVAASYEQYF. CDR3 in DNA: TGTGCCATCAGTGACGTGGTAGCAGCGTCCTACGAGCAGTACTTC.